Listed here is a single T cell receptor beta chain. Its specificity is unknown. The sample comes from a study of T-cell memory formation after mild COVID-19. General study findings and limits: CM and EM subsets held most contracting CD4+ clones; EMRA held CD8+ ones. Clones contracting over day 15 to 85 were CD4/CD8 balanced, with later expanders leaning CD4+.

V shed 4 bases, J shed 9 bases, and the junction held 12 bases outside the gene matches. CDR3 size: 17 residues. Germline CDR1 and CDR2: SEHNR and FQNEAQ (reference sequence). TCRdb used MiXCR to reprocess the 5' RACE reads, holding one entry per CDR3 protein. The data contain hundreds of thousands of distinct CDR3 sequences, around 18% of them singletons. The sequence was collected from an adult woman who had mild COVID-19 (a few samples of this study predate the infection). Cell type and time point are not known. Material: PBMCs or a T cell subset sorted from them (not recorded which). The V and J genes are TRBV7-9 and TRBJ2-1; 13 bases line up with TRBD2. CDR3 loop: CASSSPSGTSGNSEQFF. The CDR3 DNA follows: TGTGCCAGCAGCTCCCCCTCCGGGACTAGCGGGAATAGTGAGCAGTTCTTC.